These T cell receptor beta chains were read from a single sample in a study of T-cell memory formation after mild COVID-19. Using its own MiXCR run on the 5' RACE reads, TCRdb lists one record per CDR3 protein. This sample has about 270,000 distinct CDR3 sequences, with 15% to 20% found just once. Sequenced: PBMCs or a T cell subset sorted from them (not recorded which). These receptors all stem from a man between 18 and 29 years old who had mild COVID-19 (a few samples of this study predate the infection). Cell type and time point are not known. Both conserved end residues are trimmed from each CDR3.

V	J	CDR3
TRBV7-3	TRBJ2-1	ASSPQGWAGYNEQF
TRBV27	TRBJ2-3	ASSSGTGWSTDTQY
TRBV20-1	TRBJ1-6	SAGKRTDSPLH
TRBV20-1	TRBJ1-5	SAGGLSNQPQH
TRBV21-1	TRBJ2-2	ASSNRGELF
TRBV23-1	TRBJ2-5	ASSLSEETQY
TRBV12-3/TRBV12-4	TRBJ2-5	ASSTRGGAQETQY
TRBV5-1	TRBJ1-5	ASRMGDRGEPQH
TRBV7-9	TRBJ2-1	ATMGTSGSSYNEQF
TRBV7-3	TRBJ1-1	ASRQQGDTEAF
TRBV7-3	TRBJ1-2	ASSLEGGYGYT
TRBV5-4	TRBJ2-1	ATRALGGLGYNEQF
TRBV5-6	TRBJ1-5	ASSLLGLSNQPQH
TRBV10-1	TRBJ2-2	ASSDPRAGGPGELF
TRBV7-2	TRBJ2-3	ASSLGGLQPDTQY
TRBV3-1	TRBJ2-7	ASSYRTGAYEQY
TRBV12-3/TRBV12-4	TRBJ2-2	ASSLLRGVNTGELF
TRBV4-3	TRBJ2-1	ASSQDPQVNAYNEQF
TRBV2	TRBJ1-1	ASPDRGDVNTEAF
TRBV11-2	TRBJ2-6	ASSFPGSGANVLT
TRBV12-3/TRBV12-4	TRBJ1-5	ASSFYSGSTQPQH
TRBV29-1	TRBJ1-4	SVEDHRVSGEKLF
TRBV5-6	TRBJ1-1	ASSSDQNTEAF
TRBV11-2	TRBJ2-3	ASSPYGTDTQY
TRBV7-6	TRBJ2-7	ASSERGASYEQY
TRBV7-3	TRBJ1-4	ASSLTGGNEKLF
TRBV7-3	TRBJ1-2	ASSGTNYGYT
TRBV3-1	TRBJ2-3	ASSQGTGALDTQY
TRBV7-9	TRBJ2-7	ASSPQGRNYEQY
TRBV5-1	TRBJ2-7	ASSLDTGGEQY
TRBV28	TRBJ1-2	ASTSGGVGYT
TRBV7-8	TRBJ1-5	ASSLITGGQPQH
TRBV12-3/TRBV12-4	TRBJ2-1	ASSFYRSGNEQF
TRBV20-1	TRBJ2-4	SATDRDLAKNIQY
TRBV7-8	TRBJ2-5	ASSLGRQAQETQY
TRBV6-2/TRBV6-3	TRBJ1-4	ASSYPGTGNEKLF
TRBV5-1	TRBJ1-3	ASSLYGDGNTIY
TRBV10-1	TRBJ2-2	ASRPGGVNTGELF
TRBV7-2	TRBJ1-2	ASSLAPGSGDGYT
TRBV6-5	TRBJ1-5	ASSETYNQPQH
TRBV19	TRBJ2-5	ASGTSFYQETQY
TRBV4-3	TRBJ1-2	ASSQGTGARNYGYT